Listed below are T cell receptor beta chains from one sample, sequenced in a study of graft-versus-host responses after intestinal transplantation. This table comes from immunoSEQ multiplex PCR, and its TCRdb copy is limited to in-frame clones, with some not included. The sample yields about 9,700 clones, 35% to 40% seen once. The specimen comprised alloreactive CD8+ T cells from a mixed lymphocyte reaction culture, sampled before intestinal transplant. Receptors were obtained from a human patient who received an intestinal transplant. CDR3s include the opening cysteine and the closing phenylalanine or tryptophan. Each record gives: V gene, J gene, D gene, clone size, CDR3 length, CDR3 DNA, CDR3 protein. The D gene is left open where the match is weak. Some rows have no size entry. The others give once, few or many, or a class for an expanded clone.

V gene: TRBV19; J gene: TRBJ2-2; D gene: TRBD2; clone size: medium-sized; CDR3 length: 16; CDR3 DNA: TGTGCCAGTAGTGGGACTAGCGGGAGCTACACCGGGGAGCTGTTTTTT; CDR3 protein: CASSGTSGSYTGELFF
V gene: TRBV5-8; J gene: TRBJ2-7; D gene: NA; clone size: few; CDR3 length: 12; CDR3 DNA: TGTGCCAGCCGGGTAAGCCGGTACGAGCAGTACTTC; CDR3 protein: CASRVSRYEQYF
V gene: TRBV15; J gene: TRBJ2-5; D gene: NA; clone size: NA; CDR3 length: 18; CDR3 DNA: TGTGCCACCAGCAGAGATTTATCGGACTTGCCTGTAGTTGGGACCCAGTACTTC; CDR3 protein: CATSRDLSDLPVVGTQYF
V gene: TRBV4-1; J gene: TRBJ2-1; D gene: NA; clone size: NA; CDR3 length: 14; CDR3 DNA: TGCGCCAGCAGCCAAGATGGGCCCGTTAATGAGCAGTTCTTC; CDR3 protein: CASSQDGPVNEQFF
V gene: TRBV4-2; J gene: TRBJ1-2; D gene: NA; clone size: few; CDR3 length: 15; CDR3 DNA: TGTGCCAGCAGCCAAGATGTAGGGGCAGGGGCTGGCTACACCTTC; CDR3 protein: CASSQDVGAGAGYTF
V gene: TRBV4-1; J gene: TRBJ1-5; D gene: NA; clone size: NA; CDR3 length: 18; CDR3 DNA: TGCGCCAGCAGCCAAGTCCACCACCTTAACAGGGGCAATCAGCCCCAGCATTTT; CDR3 protein: CASSQVHHLNRGNQPQHF
V gene: TRBV27; J gene: TRBJ2-7; D gene: NA; clone size: few; CDR3 length: 13; CDR3 DNA: TGTGCCAGCAGTTTCGGAGCGGCCTACGAGCAGTACTTC; CDR3 protein: CASSFGAAYEQYF
V gene: TRBV6-1; J gene: TRBJ2-1; D gene: TRBD1; clone size: NA; CDR3 length: 15; CDR3 DNA: TGTGCCACCCCCCCGGACAGGGGGACTACGGATGAGCAGTTCTTC; CDR3 protein: CATPPDRGTTDEQFF
V gene: TRBV5-1; J gene: TRBJ1-4; D gene: NA; clone size: few; CDR3 length: 14; CDR3 DNA: TGCGCCAGCAGGAAACAGGTGGATTATGAAAAACTGTTTTTT; CDR3 protein: CASRKQVDYEKLFF
V gene: TRBV4-1; J gene: TRBJ2-1; D gene: TRBD2; clone size: NA; CDR3 length: 16; CDR3 DNA: TGCGCCAGCAGCCCCCCTGCGGGAGTTGTGGACAATGAGCAGTTCTTC; CDR3 protein: CASSPPAGVVDNEQFF
V gene: TRBV21-1; J gene: TRBJ2-2; D gene: NA; clone size: few; CDR3 length: 15; CDR3 DNA: TGTGCCAGCAGCAACGACAGGGCTAACACCGGGGAGCTGTTTTTT; CDR3 protein: CASSNDRANTGELFF
V gene: TRBV6-5; J gene: TRBJ1-5; D gene: TRBD1; clone size: NA; CDR3 length: 15; CDR3 DNA: TGTGCCAGCAGTTACGGGACAGGGAACAATCAGCCCCAGCATTTT; CDR3 protein: CASSYGTGNNQPQHF
V gene: TRBV6-1; J gene: TRBJ1-2; D gene: NA; clone size: NA; CDR3 length: 15; CDR3 DNA: TGTGCCAGCAGTGAGGTCCCGGACCGGGGCTATGGCTACACCTTC; CDR3 protein: CASSEVPDRGYGYTF
V gene: TRBV4-1; J gene: TRBJ1-2; D gene: TRBD1; clone size: NA; CDR3 length: 14; CDR3 DNA: TGCGCCAGCAGCCAATTTCCAGGGGGCTTTGGCTACACCTTC; CDR3 protein: CASSQFPGGFGYTF
V gene: TRBV30; J gene: TRBJ2-2; D gene: NA; clone size: NA; CDR3 length: 13; CDR3 DNA: TGTGCCTGGGATACAGTAGGCACCGGGGAGCTGTTTTTT; CDR3 protein: CAWDTVGTGELFF
V gene: TRBV6-6; J gene: TRBJ1-1; D gene: TRBD1; clone size: few; CDR3 length: 14; CDR3 DNA: TGTGCCAGCAGCCTGGGACAGGGTGGGACTGAAGCTTTCTTT; CDR3 protein: CASSLGQGGTEAFF
V gene: TRBV19; J gene: TRBJ1-4; D gene: TRBD1; clone size: NA; CDR3 length: 19; CDR3 DNA: TGTGCCAGTAGTGGACGGGACAGGGCTCTTTACGTAGCGTCTGAAAAACTGTTTTTT; CDR3 protein: CASSGRDRALYVASEKLFF
V gene: TRBV25-1; J gene: TRBJ2-2; D gene: TRBD1; clone size: few; CDR3 length: 18; CDR3 DNA: TGTGCCAGCAGTGAACCCTTTCCCGGGACAGCGAACACCGGGGAGCTGTTTTTT; CDR3 protein: CASSEPFPGTANTGELFF
V gene: TRBV6-5; J gene: TRBJ2-1; D gene: NA; clone size: NA; CDR3 length: 15; CDR3 DNA: TGTGCCAGCAGTTACGTTTTGGGGGGGCCGAATAAGCAGTTCTTC; CDR3 protein: CASSYVLGGPNKQFF
V gene: TRBV29-1; J gene: TRBJ2-3; D gene: NA; clone size: once; CDR3 length: 15; CDR3 DNA: TGCAGCGTTGAGCAGGGGAAAAGGCACACAGATACGCAGTATTTT; CDR3 protein: CSVEQGKRHTDTQYF
V gene: TRBV7-8; J gene: TRBJ1-1; D gene: NA; clone size: few; CDR3 length: 13; CDR3 DNA: TGTGCCAGCAGCTTCCCAGGGGAGACTGAAGCTTTCTTT; CDR3 protein: CASSFPGETEAFF
V gene: TRBV7-6; J gene: TRBJ2-7; D gene: TRBD2; clone size: medium-sized; CDR3 length: 15; CDR3 DNA: TGTGCCAGCAGCTTAGTGGCGGGGGGCAAGGACGAGCAGTACTTC; CDR3 protein: CASSLVAGGKDEQYF
V gene: TRBV27; J gene: TRBJ2-1; D gene: NA; clone size: NA; CDR3 length: 14; CDR3 DNA: TGTGCCAGCAGTTTGGCGGGGCTGTACAATGAGCAGTTCTTC; CDR3 protein: CASSLAGLYNEQFF
V gene: TRBV28; J gene: TRBJ2-7; D gene: TRBD2; clone size: few; CDR3 length: 16; CDR3 DNA: TGTGCCAGCAGTTCTCGACTAGCGGGAGTAACCTACGAGCAGTACTTC; CDR3 protein: CASSSRLAGVTYEQYF
V gene: TRBV6-6; J gene: TRBJ2-5; D gene: NA; clone size: NA; CDR3 length: 11; CDR3 DNA: TGTGCCAGCACCCGGGAGCGGACCCAGTACTTC; CDR3 protein: CASTRERTQYF
V gene: TRBV6-5; J gene: TRBJ2-1; D gene: NA; clone size: few; CDR3 length: 14; CDR3 DNA: TGTGCCAGCAGTTATTCTTCAGGGAACAATGAGCAGTTCTTC; CDR3 protein: CASSYSSGNNEQFF
V gene: TRBV6-5; J gene: TRBJ2-7; D gene: NA; clone size: NA; CDR3 length: 16; CDR3 DNA: TGTGCCAGCAGTTACTCCTTAAAGCCCCTATCCTACGAGCAGTACTTC; CDR3 protein: CASSYSLKPLSYEQYF
V gene: TRBV4-2; J gene: TRBJ2-1; D gene: NA; clone size: NA; CDR3 length: 14; CDR3 DNA: TGTGCCAGCAGCCAAGAAAAGAGGAGGGATGAGCAGTTCTTC; CDR3 protein: CASSQEKRRDEQFF
V gene: TRBV5-8; J gene: TRBJ2-7; D gene: TRBD2; clone size: few; CDR3 length: 17; CDR3 DNA: TGTGCCAGCAGCTCCCGGTCTAGCGGGATTTTATCCTACGAGCAGTACTTC; CDR3 protein: CASSSRSSGILSYEQYF
V gene: TRBV11-2; J gene: TRBJ2-5; D gene: NA; clone size: few; CDR3 length: 16; CDR3 DNA: TGTGCCAGCAGCTCCCCGCGGACGGGGTACCAAGAGACCCAGTACTTC; CDR3 protein: CASSSPRTGYQETQYF
V gene: TRBV27; J gene: TRBJ2-5; D gene: TRBD1; clone size: NA; CDR3 length: 16; CDR3 DNA: TGTGCCAGCAGAGGATTCGACAGGGGTCCCCAAGAGACCCAGTACTTC; CDR3 protein: CASRGFDRGPQETQYF
V gene: TRBV7-9; J gene: TRBJ1-1; D gene: NA; clone size: medium-sized; CDR3 length: 12; CDR3 DNA: TGTGCCAGCAGCTTAGGGAGCACTGAAGCTTTCTTT; CDR3 protein: CASSLGSTEAFF
V gene: TRBV4-1; J gene: TRBJ2-7; D gene: NA; clone size: few; CDR3 length: 13; CDR3 DNA: TGCGCCAGCAGCCAAAACAGAGCCTACGAGCAGTACTTC; CDR3 protein: CASSQNRAYEQYF
V gene: TRBV29-1; J gene: TRBJ2-7; D gene: TRBD2; clone size: few; CDR3 length: 15; CDR3 DNA: TGCAGCGTTGAAACGGGGACTAGCGGGTTGAGGGAGCAGTACTTC; CDR3 protein: CSVETGTSGLREQYF
V gene: TRBV4-2; J gene: TRBJ2-7; D gene: NA; clone size: NA; CDR3 length: 15; CDR3 DNA: TGTGCCAGCAGCTTTCGACTAGATCAACCCTACGAGCAGTACTTC; CDR3 protein: CASSFRLDQPYEQYF
V gene: TRBV7-9; J gene: TRBJ2-7; D gene: NA; clone size: NA; CDR3 length: 13; CDR3 DNA: TGTGCCAGCAGCTTCCGGGGGGCTTACGAGCAGTACTTC; CDR3 protein: CASSFRGAYEQYF
V gene: TRBV27; J gene: TRBJ2-7; D gene: TRBD2; clone size: few; CDR3 length: 14; CDR3 DNA: TGTGCCAGCAGTTTAAGGGCTAGCGGATACGAGCAGTACTTC; CDR3 protein: CASSLRASGYEQYF
V gene: TRBV6-1; J gene: TRBJ2-3; D gene: TRBD2; clone size: NA; CDR3 length: 17; CDR3 DNA: TGTGCCAGCAGTGGCTCTAGCGGGGGGGAAGGGACAGATACGCAGTATTTT; CDR3 protein: CASSGSSGGEGTDTQYF
V gene: TRBV7-8; J gene: TRBJ2-4; D gene: NA; clone size: NA; CDR3 length: 14; CDR3 DNA: TGTGCCAGCAGCTTAGTGGGCCCCTGGGACATTCAGTACTTC; CDR3 protein: CASSLVGPWDIQYF
V gene: TRBV5-1; J gene: TRBJ2-7; D gene: NA; clone size: once; CDR3 length: 14; CDR3 DNA: TGCGCCAGCAGCTTGACGTCGACAGTATACGAGCAGTACTTC; CDR3 protein: CASSLTSTVYEQYF